Below, one TCR beta chain is given with its context. This sample stems from a study of OX40 agonist ivuxolimab in advanced cancers. In the study overall: Patients were treated with ivuxolimab, an agonistic anti-OX40 (CD134) antibody. The dose-escalation cohort was approximately 81% male, with a mean age of about 60 years, ranging about 23 to 79.

The CDR3 is 19 residues long. Trimming left V 1 base short and J 2 bases short, with 23 bases between. Blood specimens came from baseline, cycle 4 day 1, and cycle 7 day 1. Data came from immunoSEQ multiplex PCR; TCRdb stores just in-frame clones and leaves some out. The table records tens of thousands of clones, about 83% of them present only once. The starting material was CD4+ or CD8+ T cells sorted from blood, obtained in a trial of the OX40 agonist ivuxolimab. The V call is TRBV23-1, the J call TRBJ2-5; possibly TRBD1 for D (5 bases). TRBV23-1 is marked as an open reading frame, function uncertain. This receptor was taken from an adult with an advanced solid tumor such as melanoma, head and neck, liver or kidney cancer. CDR3 sequence reads: CASSQCQGRYPMNQETQYF. For the CDR3, the DNA is TGCGCCAGCAGTCAATGTCAGGGCCGCTATCCTATGAATCAAGAGACCCAGTACTTC.